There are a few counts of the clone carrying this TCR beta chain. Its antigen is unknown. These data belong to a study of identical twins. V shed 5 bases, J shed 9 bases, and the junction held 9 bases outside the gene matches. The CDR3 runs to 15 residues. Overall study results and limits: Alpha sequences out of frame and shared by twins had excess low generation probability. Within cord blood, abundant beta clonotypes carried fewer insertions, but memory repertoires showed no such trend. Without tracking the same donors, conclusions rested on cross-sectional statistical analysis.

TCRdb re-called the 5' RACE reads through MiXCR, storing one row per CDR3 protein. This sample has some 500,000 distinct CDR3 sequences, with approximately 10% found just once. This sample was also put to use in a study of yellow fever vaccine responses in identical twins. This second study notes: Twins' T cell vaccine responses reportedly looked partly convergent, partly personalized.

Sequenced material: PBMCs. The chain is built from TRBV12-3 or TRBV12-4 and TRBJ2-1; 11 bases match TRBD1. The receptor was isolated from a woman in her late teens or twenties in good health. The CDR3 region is CASSPADRGQGEQFF. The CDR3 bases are TGTGCCAGCAGTCCAGCGGACAGGGGGCAGGGTGAGCAGTTCTTC.